This T cell receptor (beta chain) was profiled in a study of blood T cell repertoires in COVID-19 (dated by TCRdb to about 2020). Study-level background: Collaborator samples came from the United States, Italy and Spain and covered acute and convalescent phases of COVID-19. A de-identified subject ID, COVID-19 status, age in years and sex were almost always included in the sample metadata. Where available, HLA class I and class II types were obtained from metadata supplied by the sample provider rather than from assay-based typing. The samples were drawn from the first 160 participants of the ongoing ImmuneRACE study and from about 1,200 subjects provided by 6 global collaborators. The repertoires were made available in a free public database intended to serve as a resource for research on the immune response to SARS-CoV-2. Deeply sampled blood TCRbeta repertoires from subjects exposed to, actively infected with, or recovered from COVID-19 were included in the dataset. The material from the prospective study consisted of cDNA or gDNA derived from T cells, B-cell-depleted T cells, or PBMCs. What the research found in general, with its limitations: The quantity of clinical and demographic metadata differed by source and by participant and was supplied without curation.

The collaborating institutions used their own protocols to collect whole blood in K2EDTA tubes. For TCRbeta analysis, collaborators shipped samples in one of three forms: frozen whole blood, isolated PBMCs, or DNA extracted from either of those sample types. The CDR3 measures 14 amino acids from cysteine to phenylalanine. Only the CDR3 part of the read is kept: 42 bases, read in frame from the first base. Here V drops 2 bases and J drops 4 bases, and the junction holds 2 bases not matched to any gene. The germline V gene (reference sequence) provides CDR1 LNHDA and CDR2 SQIVND. As concerns this clone: Which antigen it targets is not known. The sample holds no much larger clone one base away, and base qualities are not on file.

TCRbeta CDR3 regions were amplified from genomic DNA using the immunoSEQ Assay, a bias-controlled multiplex PCR. In the source study's methods: The number of nucleated cells in each sample was estimated by amplification of reference gene primers within the assay. To quantify the absolute abundance of each unique TCRbeta CDR3 rearrangement, sequence reads were collapsed and filtered. Productive Simpson clonality was computed per sample as the square root of Simpson's diversity index over productive rearrangements. TCRdb mirrors the immuneACCESS table, restricted to in-frame sequences. Some clones are absent from its copies; in checked studies, under half trace to an unresolved V gene, and the reason for the others is unknown. D and trimming come from the DNA, and the V and J calls and clone size come from that table. The sample table holds about 110,000 clones, of which roughly 70% were seen once. The ten largest clones capture about 2% of the sample.

The receptor was derived from a woman aged 40 to 50 with acute or convalescent COVID-19. The chain joins TRBV19 to TRBJ2-3; 8 bases in between match TRBD1. The material sequenced was peripheral blood. The CDR3: CASSITGGSDTQYF. The bases are TGTGCCAGTAGTATAACAGGGGGTTCAGATACGCAGTATTTT.